This TCR beta chain was sequenced in a study of shared clonotypes between healthy human individuals. Donors, healthy HIV-negative adults, lacked recent acute infections or vaccinations. Researchers ran the assay at a deep level. It was 300 ng DNA, approximately 30,000 T cell genomes, that went into each replicate PCR of unsorted PBMC. Profiled with immunoSEQ multiplex PCR; TCRdb holds only in-frame clones, not every one. Among hundreds of thousands of clones listed, 70% to 80% were seen once. The length of the CDR3 is 13 residues. V lost 1 base and J 2 bases, leaving 6 bases between the germline ends. Germline assignment: CDR1 GTSNPN and CDR2 SVGIG (reference sequence).

This chain connects TRBV30 to TRBJ1-5, with D unclear. The sample comprised PBMCs. This TCR was sampled from a woman between 40 and 55 years old in good health. Some clones in this sample may be carry-over from other donors' samples. Here the CDR3 reads CAWSGFGNQPQHF. CDR3 DNA sequence: TGTGCCTGGAGTGGATTTGGCAATCAGCCCCAGCATTTT.